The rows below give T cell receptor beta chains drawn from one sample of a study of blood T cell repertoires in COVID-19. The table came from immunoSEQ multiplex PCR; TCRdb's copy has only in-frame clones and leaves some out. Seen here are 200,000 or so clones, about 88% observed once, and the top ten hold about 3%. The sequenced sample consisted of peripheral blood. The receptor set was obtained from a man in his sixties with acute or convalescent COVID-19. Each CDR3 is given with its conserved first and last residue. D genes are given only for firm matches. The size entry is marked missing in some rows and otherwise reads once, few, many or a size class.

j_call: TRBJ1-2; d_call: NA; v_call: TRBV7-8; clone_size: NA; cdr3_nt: TGTGCCAGCAGCTTAGTGCAGGGGTATGGCTACACCTTC; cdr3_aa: CASSLVQGYGYTF
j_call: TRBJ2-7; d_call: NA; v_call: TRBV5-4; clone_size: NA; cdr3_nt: TGTGCCAGCAGCACGGACAGTAGCTCCTACGAGCAGTACTTC; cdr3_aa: CASSTDSSSYEQYF
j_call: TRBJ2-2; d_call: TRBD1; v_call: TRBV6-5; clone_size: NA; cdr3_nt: TGTGCCAGCAGTTACAGCGGACAGGGTGGCGCCGGGGAGCTGTTTTTT; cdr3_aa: CASSYSGQGGAGELFF
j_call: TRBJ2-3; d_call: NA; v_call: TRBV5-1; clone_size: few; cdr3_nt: TGCGCCAGCAGGCAGGAATACCGCACAGATACGCAGTATTTT; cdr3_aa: CASRQEYRTDTQYF
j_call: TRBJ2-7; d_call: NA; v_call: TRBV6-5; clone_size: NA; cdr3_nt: TGTGCCAGCAGTTACTCTAGAGTCTACGAGCAGTACTTC; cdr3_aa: CASSYSRVYEQYF
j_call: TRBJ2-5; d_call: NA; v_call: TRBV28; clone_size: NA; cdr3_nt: TGTGCCAGCAGTGTGGGGCCACGGGAGACCCAGTACTTC; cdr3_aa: CASSVGPRETQYF
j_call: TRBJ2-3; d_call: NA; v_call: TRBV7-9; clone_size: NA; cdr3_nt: TGTGCCAGCAGCCCTCGCACAGATACGCAGTATTTT; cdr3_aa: CASSPRTDTQYF
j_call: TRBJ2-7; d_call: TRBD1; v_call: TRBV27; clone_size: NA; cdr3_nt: TGTGCCAGCAGTTTGGACAGGGTTAGGGTAGAGCAGTACTTC; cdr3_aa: CASSLDRVRVEQYF
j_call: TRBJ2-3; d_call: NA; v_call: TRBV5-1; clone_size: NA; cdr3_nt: TGCGCCAGCACTCAAGGGGATAGCACAGATACGCAGTATTTT; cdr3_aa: CASTQGDSTDTQYF
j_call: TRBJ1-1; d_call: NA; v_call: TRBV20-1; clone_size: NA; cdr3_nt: TGCAGTGCCTCACTGGTGGAAGCTTTCTTT; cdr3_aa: CSASLVEAFF
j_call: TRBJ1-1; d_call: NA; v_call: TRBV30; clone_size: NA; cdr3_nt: TGTGCCTGGAGTGTACGGCGGGGGGGGGACACTGAAGCTTTCTTT; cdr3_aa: CAWSVRRGGDTEAFF
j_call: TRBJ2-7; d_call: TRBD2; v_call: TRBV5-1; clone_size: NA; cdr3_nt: TGCGCCAGCAGCTTGGAGGGACTAGCGGGGGGTCTCGAGCAGTACTTC; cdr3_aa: CASSLEGLAGGLEQYF
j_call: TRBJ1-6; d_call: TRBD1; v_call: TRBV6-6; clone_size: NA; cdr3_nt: TGTGCCAGCAGCCCAGACAGGGGTAATAATTCACCCCTCCACTTT; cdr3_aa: CASSPDRGNNSPLHF
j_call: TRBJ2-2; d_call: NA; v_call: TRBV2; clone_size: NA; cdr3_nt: TGTGCCAGCAGTGCGAGTGGGAACACCGGGGAGCTGTTTTTT; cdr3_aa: CASSASGNTGELFF
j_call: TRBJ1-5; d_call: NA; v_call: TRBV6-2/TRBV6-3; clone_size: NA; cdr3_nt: TGTGCCAGCAGTTACTCGGAGAATGGGAACACAGGGATTTACAATCAGCCCCAGCATTTT; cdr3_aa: CASSYSENGNTGIYNQPQHF
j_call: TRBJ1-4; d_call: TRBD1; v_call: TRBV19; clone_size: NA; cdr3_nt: TGTGCCAGTAGTCTAGACAGGGCCACTAATGAAAAACTGTTTTTT; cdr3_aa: CASSLDRATNEKLFF
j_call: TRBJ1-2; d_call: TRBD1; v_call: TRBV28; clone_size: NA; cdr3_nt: TGTGCCAGCAGTTCCGAGACAGGGTCGGGCTACACCTTC; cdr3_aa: CASSSETGSGYTF